This T cell receptor (beta chain) was observed in a study of blood T cells in healthy people across ages (dated by TCRdb to 2015 to 2017). Concerning the study at large: In model experiments, template switching captured about one uniquely barcoded TCR beta cDNA molecule for every two T cells. Using deep sequencing normalized with unique cDNA molecular identifiers, the study measured how TCR beta repertoire diversity changes with age. The donors were divided into four age groups: young (average around 16 years), middle-aged (around 41), aged (62) and long-lived (roughly 86). To avoid experimental bias, donors of different ages were spread randomly across the sequencing lanes. Two additional independent replicas of 1 million unique cDNA reads from the same blood draw were analyzed for two donors (one aged 18 to 29 and one aged 80 or older). What the authors observed across the whole study: Estimates of total diversity based on one million sequenced T cells were regarded as lower bounds and as underestimates. The percentage of naive T cells measured by flow cytometry correlated strongly with observed TCR beta diversity. Because donor CMV infection status was unknown, age-related changes in expanded clonotypes were potentially confounded. Compared with the aged group, the long-lived group had more naive CD4+ T cells, fewer expanded clones and increased TCR diversity, a pattern suggesting age selection. As age increased, observed TCR beta diversity per million T cells dropped in a roughly linear way, and a significant reduction was already evident by age 40. Bulk unsorted PBMC profiling prevented conclusive comparison of naive and antigen-experienced compartments.

Receptors were amplified or captured by 5' RACE. The sequencer listed for this sample is Illumina HiSeq 2500. A second roughly 6 to 12 cycle PCR used a sample-barcoded 5' primer and a J-beta primer mix. A template-switch 5' adaptor carrying 12 random nucleotides introduced a unique molecular identifier onto each TCR beta cDNA molecule. Each sample yielded at least 2.5 million CDR3-containing paired-end reads. All of the RNA was converted into first-strand cDNA using the Mint cDNA synthesis kit, with a TRBC-specific oligonucleotide serving as the primer. All cDNA was treated with uracil-DNA glycosylase and then went through a first 18-cycle PCR with the universal primers M1SS and BC2_uni_R. The authors processed their data as follows. Normalization of each sample was performed by random selection of 1 million high-quality reads, each carrying a distinct molecular identifier. Reads with shared molecular identifiers were discarded instead of being binned into consensus sequences. MiTCR, with a Q25 quality threshold and the strictest error-elimination algorithm, was used for CDR3 identification, clonotype clustering and error correction. Lower-bound total TCR beta diversity was estimated with a nonparametric unseen species model using Euler transformation. TCRdb trimmed public reads at Q25 via fastp, called clones via MiXCR and kept in-frame beta chains. Every entry covers one CDR3 protein and lists the most common genes and DNA from its rows. The authors' filters were not applied to this entry. This sample is represented by about 800,000 distinct CDR3 sequences; about three fifths of them were singletons. The leading ten clones occupy about 20% of the sample.

Taken from cysteine to phenylalanine, the CDR3 has 12 residues. Only CDR3 DNA remains: 36 bases, in frame from the first base. The junction shows trimming of 5 bases on V and 3 bases on J, plus 11 bases between the germline ends. Based on the germline V gene, the CDR1 and CDR2 sequences are SQVTM and ANQGSEA. The donors were some 39 Caucasian individuals from Russia, aged roughly 6 to 100 years, who were systemically healthy. About 10 milliliters of peripheral blood were collected from each donor into EDTA-treated Vacutainer tubes. Ficoll-Paque density-gradient centrifugation was used to isolate PBMCs, with at least 6 million per sample. Total RNA, at least 5.5 micrograms per sample, was extracted from PBMCs with Trizol reagent. For every donor, flow cytometry on a PBMC aliquot measured the percentage of naive CD45RAhigh/CD27high T cells. This clonotype was seen a handful of times. Which antigen it targets is not known. Qualities for individual bases were not recorded, and no much larger clone is one base off.

The sequencing sample was made of blood. The chain is assembled from TRBV29-1 and TRBJ2-7; the D gene remains uncertain. This receptor was taken from a man in his thirties or forties in good health. The nucleotide sequence is given as TGCAGCGTTCGGAGAGGAGACTACGAGCAGTACTTC. Translated, it gives CSVRRGDYEQYF.